One and the same sample provided the 19 T cell receptor beta chains below, sequenced in a study of CD8 T cells in ankylosing spondylitis. Each CDR3 protein is one row after TCRdb ran MiXCR on the 5' RACE reads. This sample has more than 250,000 distinct CDR3 sequences, with around 10% found just once. Sequenced sample: blood, either unsorted or a sorted T cell fraction (not recorded which). All receptors come from a female donor with ankylosing spondylitis or in good health (not recorded which).

Regarding this clonotype: Given a much more abundant clone one base away, this may be a read error. Here the CDR3 reads CATFLPWDRDGEGNEKLFF. The CDR3, as DNA: TGTGCCACCTTTCTCCCCTGGGACAGGGACGGGGAGGGCAATGAAAAACTGTTTTTT. V gene TRBV28 combines with J gene TRBJ1-4; TRBD1 agrees at 9 bases. CDR3 length: 19 amino acids. In germline, CDR1 is MDHEN, CDR2 SYDVKM. V was clipped by 10 bases and J by 5 bases; unmatched bases: 23.

This clonotype showed up many times. This chain connects TRBV7-2 to TRBJ2-1, with D perhaps matching TRBD2 (6 bases). Per germline, CDR1 SGHTA and CDR2 FQGNSA. V lost 5 bases and J lost 9, with 14 bases in between. This CDR3 is built from 13 residues. The CDR3 bases are TGTGCCAGCAGCGTATCAGCTAGCGCTGAGCAGTTCTTC. This sequence encodes CASSVSASAEQFF.

The chain is built from TRBV9 and TRBJ2-3; 12 bases are shared with TRBD2. The CDR3 runs to 17 residues. CDR1 is SGDLS and CDR2 is YYNGEE in the germline V gene. V trimming: 0 bases; J trimming: 5 bases; junction bases outside the gene matches: 7. CDR3 in DNA: TGTGCCAGCAGCGTAGATCTAGCGGGGGGGCCAGTAGATACGCAGTATTTT. Its translation: CASSVDLAGGPVDTQYF.

There are many counts of this clonotype. The chain is built from TRBV3-1 and TRBJ2-1; a weak D match, TRBD2 (5 bases). V lost 0 bases to trimming and J lost 9 bases, with 18 bases between them. The germline CDR1 and CDR2 sequences are LGHDT and YNNKEL (reference sequence). CDR3 size: 16 residues. The CDR3 region is CASSQDRIAPTGEQFF. The CDR3 DNA reads as TGTGCCAGCAGCCAAGATCGGATAGCGCCCACGGGTGAGCAGTTCTTC.

This clonotype was detected many times. This sequence joins TRBV20-1 and TRBJ2-1; no reliable D call. The germline gives CDR1 DFQATT, CDR2 SNEGSKA (reference sequence). V lost 7 bases and J lost 0, with 13 bases in between. The CDR3 is 14 residues long. CDR3 sequence reads: CSVSHFRSYNEQFF. The CDR3 nucleotides read TGCAGTGTTAGCCACTTTCGCTCCTACAATGAGCAGTTCTTC.

This clonotype showed up just once. This may come from a read error, since a much larger clone is one base off. The chain joins TRBV4-3 to TRBJ1-2; a weak D match, TRBD1 (6 bases). This CDR3 has 15 residues. The ends were cut back, 0 bases at V and 5 bases at J, with 13 bases in the middle. Germline CDR1 reads LGHNA; CDR2 reads YSLEER. The CDR3 is CASSQDLTGRYGYTF. The DNA for the CDR3 is TGCGCCAGCAGCCAAGATCTTACAGGGAGGTATGGCTACACCTTC.

The V call is TRBV3-1, the J call TRBJ2-7; D gene unclear. Trimming stripped 2 bases from V and 1 base from J, with 9 bases between. The CDR3 has 14 residues. Looked up from germline, CDR1 is LGHDT and CDR2 is YNNKEL (reference sequence). CDR3 bases: TGTGCCAGCAGCCAATGTGTCGGATCCTACGAGCAGTACTTC. This codes for CASSQCVGSYEQYF.

The V call is TRBV29-1, the J call TRBJ1-2; no definite D call. This CDR3 spans 12 amino acids. V was trimmed by 3 bases and J by 7 bases, leaving 12 bases between them. The V gene's germline CDR1 is SQVTM and CDR2 ANQGSEA. The CDR3 bases are TGCAGCGTTGATCAACTCCGCTCTGGCTACACCTTC. Translation: CSVDQLRSGYTF.

The chain is built from TRBV9 and TRBJ2-1; TRBD2 matches 8 bases. The J segment lost 0 bases and the V segment lost 4 bases, leaving 6 bases of the junction unmatched. Germline CDR1 reads SGDLS; CDR2 reads YYNGEE. CDR3 length equals 16 residues. CDR3 loop: CASSLLLADSYNEQFF. The CDR3 DNA reads TGTGCCAGCAGCCTTCTACTAGCGGACTCCTACAATGAGCAGTTCTTC.

This clonotype was observed many times. The rearrangement uses TRBV12-3 or TRBV12-4 and TRBJ2-7; D may correspond to TRBD1 or TRBD2 (5 bases each). This CDR3 is 13 amino acids long. V shed 6 bases and J shed 5 bases, with 14 bases lying between them. The CDR3 region has the DNA TGTGCCAGCAGACTGGGGACGAATCACGAGCAGTACTTC. Encoded protein: CASRLGTNHEQYF.

In this sample, this clonotype turned up many times. The junction and the germline gene differ at one end; a read error may be behind it. V usage is TRBV28 and J usage is TRBJ2-5; TRBD1 matches at 12 bases. This CDR3 has 11 residues. Germline CDR1 reads MDHEN; CDR2 reads SYDVKM. In nucleotides, the CDR3 is TGTGCCAGCAGTTCCCCGGGACAGGGGGCATTC. This encodes CASSSPGQGAF.

The chain links TRBV7-2 to TRBJ1-3, with D uncertain. CDR1 is SGHTA and CDR2 is FQGNSA in the germline V gene. Trimming took 4 bases from V and 6 from J, leaving 10 bases between them. CDR3 length: 13 residues. The CDR3 sequence is CASSSGPTNTIYF. The CDR3 DNA is TGTGCCAGCAGCTCAGGCCCGACAAACACCATATATTTT.

The chain joins TRBV10-3 to TRBJ2-1; no firm D call. Germline V gene data show CDR1 as ENHRY and CDR2 as SYGVKD. CDR3 length: 12 residues. Deletions cut 5 bases from V and 3 bases from J, with 5 bases between. The chain's CDR3 is CAISPDYNEQFF. The CDR3 nucleotides are TGTGCCATCAGTCCGGACTACAATGAGCAGTTCTTC.

This clonotype was observed at least ten times. This chain connects TRBV20-1 to TRBJ1-5, with no clear D. Germline CDR1 DFQATT, CDR2 SNEGSKA (reference sequence). The CDR3 totals 14 residues. V lost 0 bases to trimming and J lost 4 bases, with 10 bases between them. This CDR3 reads CSARDPTENQPQHF. The CDR3 nucleotides are TGCAGTGCTAGAGACCCCACTGAAAATCAGCCCCAGCATTTT.

The chain recombines TRBV5-1 with TRBJ2-4; no clear D gene. CDR1 is SGHRS, CDR2 YFSETQ, per germline. This CDR3 spans 17 amino acids. Deletions cut 0 bases from V and 0 bases from J, with 13 bases between. The CDR3 bases are TGCGCCAGCAGCTTGGAATACCCTCAGAGAGCCAAAAACATTCAGTACTTC. It is translated as CASSLEYPQRAKNIQYF. The variable domain in full, completed from reference TRBV5-1 and TRBJ2-4, reads KAGVTQTPRYLIKTRGQQVTLSCSPISGHRSVSWYQQTPGQGLQFLFEYFSETQRNKGNFPGRFSGRQFSNSRSEMNVSTLELGDSALYLCASSLEYPQRAKNIQYFGAGTRLSVL.

This clonotype was counted at least ten times. This sequence joins TRBV20-1 and TRBJ1-2; TRBD1 might be the D (6 bases). V lost 5 bases, J lost 4 bases, and 14 bases lay in between. CDR3 size: 13 residues. Germline lookup yields CDR1 DFQATT and CDR2 SNEGSKA (reference sequence). CDR3 DNA: TGCAGTGCTCGGACAGAGTCCTCCTATGGCTACACCTTC. Translated, it gives CSARTESSYGYTF.

Of note for this clonotype: A much larger clone is a single base away; this may be a read error. The chain employs TRBV10-3 and TRBJ1-2; D gene unclear. The CDR3 spans 14 residues. Per the germline V gene, CDR1 is ENHRY and CDR2 is SYGVKD. CDR3 nucleotide sequence: TGTGCCATCAGTGAGTCCGCGCGGACCTATGGCGACACCTTC. Translation: CAISESARTYGDTF.

This clonotype appeared many times. V gene TRBV29-1 combines with J gene TRBJ2-2; D is possibly TRBD1 (6 bases). This CDR3 spans 13 amino acids. The V and J ends lost 6 bases and 1 base respectively, with 9 bases between them. In germline, CDR1 is SQVTM, CDR2 ANQGSEA. This CDR3 reads CSVLTGNTGELFF. CDR3 in DNA: TGCAGCGTCCTGACAGGGAACACCGGGGAGCTGTTTTTT.

This clonotype occurred many times. This chain connects TRBV6-5 to TRBJ1-1, with D hard to call. The CDR3 covers 14 residues. Trimming shortened V by 4 bases and J by 0 bases, and 9 bases separated the two germline ends. CDR1 is MNHEY and CDR2 is SVGAGI in the germline V gene. This chain's CDR3 is CASSSLDVNTEAFF. The DNA for the CDR3 is TGTGCCAGCAGTTCGCTCGACGTGAACACTGAAGCTTTCTTT.